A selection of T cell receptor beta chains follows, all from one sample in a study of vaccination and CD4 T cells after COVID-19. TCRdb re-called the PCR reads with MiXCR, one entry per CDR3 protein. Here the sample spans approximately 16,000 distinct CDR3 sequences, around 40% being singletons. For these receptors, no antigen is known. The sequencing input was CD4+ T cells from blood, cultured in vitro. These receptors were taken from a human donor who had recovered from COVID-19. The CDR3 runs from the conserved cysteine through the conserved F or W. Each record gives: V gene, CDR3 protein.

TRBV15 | CATSRDRGQSYEQYF
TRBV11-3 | CASSLDIPPRERETQYF
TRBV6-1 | CASSEAALEETQYF
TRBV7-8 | CASRGRRLRDVTQYF
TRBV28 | CASRPGGTGGYTF
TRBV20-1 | CSATRSAATNEKLFF
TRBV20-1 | CSAKIKLQTLSGNTIYF
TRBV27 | CASSLGPSWGGYTF
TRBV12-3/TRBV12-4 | CASRYGSGSNEQYF
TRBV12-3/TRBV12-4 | CASSFSTDTQYF
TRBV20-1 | CSARDHTTANTGELFF